The next 26 T cell receptor beta chains were all read from a single sample in a study of blood T cells in healthy people across ages. The authors ran a second PCR of roughly 7 to 11 cycles using a sample-barcoded 5' primer and a J-beta primer mix. TCRdb re-called the 5' RACE reads through MiXCR, storing one row per CDR3 protein. The sample carries approximately 700,000 distinct CDR3 sequences, roughly 32% recorded once. What was sequenced was blood. These receptors were obtained from a woman older than 75 in good health.

V and J are TRBV4-2 and TRBJ2-1; tentative D call: TRBD2 (6 bases). The CDR3 consists of 15 residues. The V end lost 8 bases, the J end lost 1 base, and 15 bases lay between the germline ends. Germline-derived CDR1 and CDR2 are LGHNA and YNFKEQ. CDR3 sequence reads: CASSYGSSSYNEQFF. DNA for the CDR3: TGTGCCAGCTCCTACGGGAGTAGTTCCTACAATGAGCAGTTCTTC.

The rearrangement uses TRBV20-1 and TRBJ2-7, with TRBD1 identical over 7 bases. CDR1 is DFQATT and CDR2 is SNEGSKA in the germline V gene (reference sequence). The length of the CDR3 is 17 residues. V lost 0 bases, J lost 3 bases, and 14 bases stayed unmatched. The CDR3 is CSARDPTPGQQIYEQYF. In DNA form, the CDR3 reads TGCAGTGCTAGAGATCCGACCCCGGGACAGCAGATCTACGAGCAGTACTTC.

This chain connects TRBV20-1 to TRBJ1-2; unclear D gene. The CDR3 covers 13 residues. V was cut by 5 bases and J by 0 bases, with 10 bases left in between. Germline V gene data show CDR1 as DFQATT and CDR2 as SNEGSKA (reference sequence). CDR3 region: CSAAEPTNYGYTF. The DNA for the CDR3 is TGCAGTGCTGCGGAACCTACTAACTATGGCTACACCTTC.

This clonotype was observed many times. The V gene is TRBV20-1, the J gene TRBJ2-7, with 7 bases matching TRBD1. Germline lookup yields CDR1 DFQATT and CDR2 SNEGSKA (reference sequence). V trimming: 4 bases; J trimming: 0 bases; junction bases outside the gene matches: 3. The length of the CDR3 is 13 residues. CDR3 sequence: CSATQGNSYEQYF. The CDR3 region has the DNA TGCAGTGCTACACAGGGGAACTCCTACGAGCAGTACTTC.

In its sample, this clonotype was seen many times. V and J are TRBV5-5 and TRBJ2-5, with D possibly TRBD1 on 5 matching bases. From germline, CDR1 is SGHKS and CDR2 YYEKEE (reference sequence). CDR3 size: 16 residues. V lost 4 bases and J lost 1, with 17 bases in between. The CDR3 coding sequence is TGTGCCAGCAGCCCTGGAGTATGGGGCCCCCAAGAGACCCAGTACTTC. It encodes CASSPGVWGPQETQYF.

Remarks on this clonotype: A clone one base away is much larger, so this may be a read error. J is TRBJ2-7 and V is TRBV20-1, with D perhaps TRBD2 (6 bases). Germline V gene data show CDR1 as DFQATT and CDR2 as SNEGSKA (reference sequence). The CDR3 sequence is 12 residues long. V was shortened by 6 bases and J by 3 bases, with 12 bases between the two germline ends. CDR3 nucleotides: TGCAGTGCCGGGGGAAAGGGCTACGAGCAGTACTTC. It specifies CSAGGKGYEQYF.

This clonotype was seen ten or more times. This chain links TRBV24-1 with TRBJ2-7; no firm D call. Germline values: CDR1 KGHDR, CDR2 SFDVKD. The CDR3 contains 14 residues. Trimming pared 4 bases from V and 6 bases from J, leaving 15 bases between. CDR3 in amino acids: CATSESQVTSEQYF. In DNA form, the CDR3 reads TGTGCCACCAGTGAGAGTCAGGTTACCAGCGAGCAGTACTTC.

This clonotype appeared a few times. J is TRBJ1-2 and V is TRBV4-1; D is ambiguous. Trimming stripped 3 bases from V and 12 bases from J, with 26 bases between. Germline V CDR1 and CDR2: MGHRA, YSYEKL. The CDR3 runs 16 residues. The CDR3, as DNA: TGCGCCAGCAGCCAGATAACCGAACGGCCAGGTCGAGGCCACACCTTC. Its translation: CASSQITERPGRGHTF.

The chain has TRBV12-3 or TRBV12-4 and TRBJ2-5, with 9 bases aligning to TRBD1. The J segment lost 13 bases and the V segment lost 6 bases, leaving 18 bases of the junction unmatched. The CDR3 contains 15 residues. The CDR3, as DNA: TGTGCCAGCAGCCATAATTCGGGACAGGGCAACGTTAGGTACTTC. It encodes CASSHNSGQGNVRYF.

This clonotype showed up just a few times. CDR3 loop: CSAKNLTSGSTDTQYF. CDR3 sequence (DNA): TGCAGTGCCAAAAACCTAACTAGCGGGAGCACAGATACGCAGTATTTT. V gene TRBV20-1 combines with J gene TRBJ2-3, with 9 bases lining up with TRBD2. The germline gives CDR1 DFQATT, CDR2 SNEGSKA (reference sequence). Trimming cost V 6 bases and J 0 bases; bases outside gene matches: 10. This CDR3 spans 16 amino acids.

This clonotype was observed many times. J is TRBJ2-5 and V is TRBV24-1, with 8 bases that match TRBD1. Germline trimming cut 1 base from V and 1 base from J; bases unmatched to any gene: 4. This CDR3 comprises 16 residues. Germline CDR1 KGHDR, CDR2 SFDVKD. In DNA, the CDR3 is TGTGCCACCAGTGATTTTGGACAGGGCGGCCAAGAGACCCAGTACTTC. Translation: CATSDFGQGGQETQYF.

Concerning this clonotype: A much larger clonotype is one base distant, so this may be a read error. This chain joins TRBV3-1 and TRBJ2-5; D is uncertain. The length of the CDR3 is 13 residues. V was trimmed by 3 bases and J by 11 bases, leaving 16 bases between them. CDR1 LGHDT and CDR2 YNNKEL come from the germline V gene (reference sequence). CDR3 nucleotides: TGTGCCAGCAGCCAGAGTCTCTACAATGAGCAGTACTTC. Translated, it gives CASSQSLYNEQYF.

This clonotype was counted a few times. The CDR3 DNA is TGTGCCGGTCGACAGGGGTCATTCTGGTATGGCTACACCTTC. As protein: CAGRQGSFWYGYTF. The chain combines TRBV30 with TRBJ1-2; 8 bases fit TRBD1. The CDR3 loop spans 14 amino acids. Germline V gene sequence: CDR1 GTSNPN, CDR2 SVGIG (reference sequence). V shed 8 bases and J 5 bases; nucleotides not matched to a gene: 13.

This clonotype was picked up a small number of times. The V and J genes are TRBV7-2 and TRBJ2-2, with D perhaps matching TRBD1 (5 bases). The CDR3 runs to 14 residues. Germline-derived CDR1 and CDR2 are SGHTA and FQGNSA. V was trimmed by 5 bases and J by 4 bases, leaving 11 bases between them. The DNA for the CDR3 is TGTGCCAGCAGCGCCACAGGAGCCACCGGGGAGCTGTTTTTT. As protein: CASSATGATGELFF.

This clonotype was observed a handful of times. V is TRBV28 and J is TRBJ2-7; D unresolved. The CDR3 is 14 residues long. Germline V gene sequence: CDR1 MDHEN, CDR2 SYDVKM. V shed 3 bases and J shed 3 bases, with 12 bases lying between them. In DNA form, the CDR3 reads TGTGCCAGCAGTTTCAACCCAGTGGACTACGAGCAGTACTTC. Encoded protein: CASSFNPVDYEQYF. The variable domain in full, completed from reference TRBV28 and TRBJ2-7, reads DVKVTQSSRYLVKRTGEKVFLECVQDMDHENMFWYRQDPGLGLRLIYFSYDVKMKEKGDIPEGYSVSREKKERFSLILESASTNQTSMYLCASSFNPVDYEQYFGPGTRLTVT.

This clonotype showed up many times. The CDR3 DNA reads as TGTGCCAGCAAGGGGACAGGGAGGAATGAGCAGTTCTTC. This sequence encodes CASKGTGRNEQFF. This chain uses TRBV2 with TRBJ2-1; 9 nucleotides align to TRBD1. V was clipped by 7 bases and J by 7 bases; unmatched bases: 5. The germline V gene encodes CDR1 SNHLY and CDR2 FYNNEI. There are 13 residues in the CDR3. Filled out from reference TRBV2 and TRBJ2-1, the complete variable domain reads EPEVTQTPSHQVTQMGQEVILRCVPISNHLYFYWYRQILGQKVEFLVSFYNNEISEKSEIFDDQFSVERPDGSNFTLKIRSTKLEDSAMYFCASKGTGRNEQFFGPGTRLTVL.

Ten or more counts support this clonotype. The rearrangement joins TRBV7-2 to TRBJ2-3; no clear D gene. The CDR3 runs 12 residues. CDR1 and CDR2 from the germline V gene are SGHTA and FQGNSA. Trimming took off 7 bases at V and 1 base at J, with 6 bases between the two ends. The CDR3 DNA follows: TGTGCCAGCACGGCGGGCACAGATACGCAGTATTTT. It codes for CASTAGTDTQYF. Full variable domain (outside the CDR3, taken from reference TRBV7-2 and TRBJ2-3): GAGVSQSPSNKVTEKGKDVELRCDPISGHTALYWYRQSLGQGLEFLIYFQGNSAPDKSGLPSDRFSAERTGGSVSTLTIQRTQQEDSAVYLCASTAGTDTQYFGPGTRLTVL.

This clonotype appeared many times. V usage is TRBV29-1 and J usage is TRBJ2-3; D remains ambiguous. The CDR3 contains 15 residues. In germline, CDR1 is SQVTM, CDR2 ANQGSEA. Trimming stripped 4 bases from V and 0 bases from J, with 14 bases between. The CDR3 reads CSVGGWGRSTDTQYF. The CDR3 bases are TGCAGCGTTGGGGGTTGGGGTAGGAGCACAGATACGCAGTATTTT.

The table lists this clonotype with many counts. The CDR3 sequence is CASSLGRTSSYNSPLHF. CDR3 nucleotide sequence: TGTGCCAGCTCACTTGGACGAACGTCCTCCTATAATTCACCCCTCCACTTT. V usage is TRBV18 and J usage is TRBJ1-6; D is unresolved. This CDR3 is 17 amino acids long. V was trimmed by 4 bases and J by 0 bases, leaving 13 bases between them. The germline gives CDR1 KGHSH, CDR2 LQKENI.

This clonotype was found many times. The J gene is TRBJ2-7, the V gene TRBV28; D uncertain. Germline V gene sequence: CDR1 MDHEN, CDR2 SYDVKM. The CDR3 totals 14 residues. V gave up 7 bases and J gave up 1 base, with 14 bases separating them. The CDR3 nucleotides are TGTGCCAGCAACGTCGGCACTCAGTCCTACGAGCAGTACTTC. It translates to CASNVGTQSYEQYF. Looking up the rest from reference TRBV28 and TRBJ2-7 gives the full variable domain: DVKVTQSSRYLVKRTGEKVFLECVQDMDHENMFWYRQDPGLGLRLIYFSYDVKMKEKGDIPEGYSVSREKKERFSLILESASTNQTSMYLCASNVGTQSYEQYFGPGTRLTVT.

The chain joins TRBV20-1 to TRBJ2-7; 7 bases fit TRBD2. Germline CDR1 DFQATT, CDR2 SNEGSKA (reference sequence). The CDR3 is 13 amino acids. J lost 3 bases, V lost 3 bases, and 5 bases had no gene match. The CDR3 bases are TGCAGTGCTAGTTCTGCGGGAGTCTACGAGCAGTACTTC. Protein: CSASSAGVYEQYF.

In its sample, this clonotype was seen many times. The rearrangement uses TRBV7-2 and TRBJ2-7; 10 bases agree with TRBD1. The CDR3 covers 14 residues. J lost 2 bases, V lost 6 bases, and 4 bases had no gene match. Germline V CDR1 and CDR2: SGHTA, FQGNSA. CDR3 loop: CASREGQGTYEQYF. CDR3 in DNA: TGTGCCAGCAGGGAGGGACAGGGGACCTACGAGCAGTACTTC.

This clonotype was counted many times. Possible read error: a much larger clone is one base away. The rearrangement links TRBV20-1 to TRBJ1-2; the D gene is possibly TRBD1 (5 bases). Trimming took 6 bases from V and 8 from J, leaving 22 bases between them. The CDR3 has 14 residues. Germline V gene sequence: CDR1 DFQATT, CDR2 SNEGSKA (reference sequence). The CDR3 sequence: CSARQGHTGGGYTF. The CDR3 DNA reads TGCAGTGCCCGGCAGGGCCATACCGGTGGGGGCTACACCTTC.

This clonotype was observed a handful of times. A much larger clonotype is one base distant, so this may be a read error. This sequence joins TRBV6-5 and TRBJ2-1; D remains unclear. The CDR3 is 14 residues long. Trimming took 6 bases from V and 5 from J, leaving 14 bases between them. Germline CDR1 and CDR2: MNHEY and SVGAGI. Here the CDR3 DNA reads TGTGCCAGCAGGAGGTGGGTAGCCGACAATGAGCAGTTCTTC. Residues: CASRRWVADNEQFF.

This chain connects TRBV7-2 to TRBJ2-3; no clear D gene. The V and J ends lost 6 bases and 3 bases respectively, with 16 bases between them. The CDR3 has 15 amino acids. The germline V gene encodes CDR1 SGHTA and CDR2 FQGNSA. The CDR3 coding sequence is TGTGCCAGCAGTCCTCAGCGAGTTCGGACAGATACGCAGTATTTT. Protein sequence: CASSPQRVRTDTQYF.

The V gene is TRBV7-9, the J gene TRBJ2-7; 9 positions match TRBD1. Per germline, CDR1 SEHNR and CDR2 FQNEAQ (reference sequence). Germline trimming cut 5 bases from V and 6 bases from J; bases unmatched to any gene: 14. CDR3 length: 16 amino acids. This CDR3 reads CASSARDRAKGGEQYF. CDR3 in DNA: TGTGCCAGCAGCGCCCGGGACAGGGCCAAAGGCGGCGAGCAGTACTTC.